A selection of T cell receptor beta chains follows, all from one sample in a study of blood T cell repertoires in COVID-19. TCRdb's table, derived via immunoSEQ multiplex PCR, lists solely in-frame clones and lacks some. This table holds roughly 250,000 clones, roughly 85% found once. What was sequenced was PBMCs or T cells enriched from blood (not recorded which). These receptors originate from a woman aged 25 to 39 who had recovered from COVID-19. Each CDR3 is given with its conserved first and last residue. D genes are given only for firm matches. Size is stated for part of the rows, as once, few or many counts, or as a class when the clone is expanded.

TRBJ2-5,14,TRBV11-2,-,-,TGTGCCAGCAGCTTAGTCAGGGTTAAAGAGACCCAGTACTTC,CASSLVRVKETQYF
TRBJ2-3,13,TRBV29-1,-,-,TGCAGCGTGCGACCCGGGGGCACAGATACGCAGTATTTT,CSVRPGGTDTQYF
TRBJ1-1,21,TRBV3-1/TRBV3-2,TRBD1,-,TGTGCCAGCAGCCAAGCCGGCTTCCGGGACAGGGACTTTCTGGTGAACACTGAAGCTTTCTTT,CASSQAGFRDRDFLVNTEAFF
TRBJ2-3,16,TRBV19,TRBD2,-,TGTGCCAGTAGGATGCTAGCGGGCAAAACCACAGATACGCAGTATTTT,CASRMLAGKTTDTQYF
TRBJ2-2,18,TRBV27,TRBD1,-,TGTGCCAGCAGTTTATCGATAACGCGTCAGGGGGCGGGAGGGGAGCTGTTTTTT,CASSLSITRQGAGGELFF
TRBJ2-1,18,TRBV27,TRBD1,-,TGTGCCAGCAGTTTATCCCAGGGGGCAGACCCTTTCTACAATGAGCAGTTCTTC,CASSLSQGADPFYNEQFF
TRBJ2-5,15,TRBV28,TRBD1,-,TGTGCCAGCAGCCAAACGGACAGGGCAAGGGGGGCCCAGTACTTC,CASSQTDRARGAQYF
TRBJ2-3,13,TRBV11-2,-,few,TGTGCCAGCAGCTTCGGAGGGAGAGATACGCAGTATTTT,CASSFGGRDTQYF
TRBJ1-6,16,TRBV9,-,-,TGTGCCAGCAGCGTAAGCGGGAAAATCCATAATTCACCCCTCCACTTT,CASSVSGKIHNSPLHF
TRBJ2-7,16,TRBV7-8,-,-,TGTGCCAGCAGCTTATCCAGGGTTGGGATTACTTACGAGCAGTACTTC,CASSLSRVGITYEQYF
TRBJ2-3,12,TRBV23-1,-,once,TGCGCCAGCACCGCGGACACAGATACGCAGTATTTT,CASTADTDTQYF
TRBJ1-4,15,TRBV3-1/TRBV3-2,-,-,TGTGCCAGCAGCGAAGGGACTTTAGAAGGAGAAAAACTGTTTTTT,CASSEGTLEGEKLFF
TRBJ2-3,12,TRBV3-1/TRBV3-2,-,-,TGTGCCAGCAGCCAACGGGATGAACCGCAGTATTTT,CASSQRDEPQYF
TRBJ2-7,14,TRBV27,-,-,TGTGCCAGCAGTTTAGGAGTTCCTTACTACGAGCAGTACTTC,CASSLGVPYYEQYF
TRBJ2-7,17,TRBV4-1,-,-,TGCGCCAGCAGCCAAGATCCCCCCCCACAGGGAACCTACGAGCAGTACTTC,CASSQDPPPQGTYEQYF
TRBJ2-5,13,TRBV28,TRBD1,-,TGTGCCAGCTCACCGGGACAGCGGGAGACCCAGTACTTC,CASSPGQRETQYF
TRBJ2-2,18,TRBV7-3,TRBD1,-,TGTGCCAGCAGCTTAACCGGACAGGCCTATTCGAACACCGGGGAGCTGTTTTTT,CASSLTGQAYSNTGELFF
TRBJ2-2,18,TRBV11-2,TRBD2,-,TGTGCCAGCAGCTTAGATCAAGCGGGAGTGTTTGGGACCGGGGAGCTGTTTTTT,CASSLDQAGVFGTGELFF
TRBJ2-5,12,TRBV10-3,-,-,TGTGCCGTTTCGGAGGGGGGGGAGACCCAGTACTTC,CAVSEGGETQYF
TRBJ2-3,15,TRBV7-6,-,-,TGTGCCAGCAGGTTGATGACAGTCTACACAGATACGCAGTATTTT,CASRLMTVYTDTQYF
TRBJ1-2,15,TRBV28,-,-,TGTGCCAGCAGTTTATCCCCTACCTCTAACTATGGCTACACCTTC,CASSLSPTSNYGYTF
TRBJ2-7,15,TRBV5-1,-,-,TGCGCCAGCAGCTTGGATCCGGGTGTAACCTACGAGCAGTACTTC,CASSLDPGVTYEQYF
TRBJ1-1,15,TRBV28,TRBD1,-,TGTGCCAGCCTTCCTGACAGGGCGATGAACACTGAAGCTTTCTTT,CASLPDRAMNTEAFF
TRBJ1-2,14,TRBV5-6,-,few,TGTGCCAGCAGCTTGGTGGGGCCCCAGGGAGGCTACACCTTC,CASSLVGPQGGYTF
TRBJ2-3,17,TRBV19,TRBD2,few,TGTGCCAGTAGTACCCTGTGGCTAGCGGACACGAAAGATACGCAGTATTTT,CASSTLWLADTKDTQYF
TRBJ2-3,15,TRBV25-1,-,-,TGTGCTCCCTGGGTTCGGGACAAGAACACAGATACGCAGTATTTT,CAPWVRDKNTDTQYF
TRBJ2-5,14,TRBV2,TRBD1,-,TGTGCCAGCAGTGTCCGGGACAGGCAAGAGACCCAGTACTTC,CASSVRDRQETQYF
TRBJ1-1,13,TRBV19,TRBD1,-,TGTGCCACCGCGGACAGGACCCACACTGAAGCTTTCTTT,CATADRTHTEAFF
TRBJ1-3,15,TRBV7-9,-,-,TGTGCCAGCAGCTTAGTAGGGGACACCGGAAACACCATATATTTT,CASSLVGDTGNTIYF
TRBJ1-3,14,TRBV10-3,-,-,TGTGCCATCACCTCGACAGGCCCTGGAAACACCATATATTTT,CAITSTGPGNTIYF
TRBJ1-5,14,TRBV19,-,-,TGTGCCAGTAGTATTCCGGGGAAGAATCAGCCCCAGCATTTT,CASSIPGKNQPQHF
TRBJ2-1,13,TRBV27,-,-,TGTGCCAGCAGCCGGACTCCTACGCAAGAGCAGTTCTTC,CASSRTPTQEQFF
TRBJ1-1,16,TRBV27,-,-,TGTGCCAGCAGCACCCTGGGCCAACCTCAGAACACTGAAGCTTTCTTT,CASSTLGQPQNTEAFF
TRBJ2-7,12,TRBV27,TRBD1,-,TGTGCCAGCACAACAGGGGACCACGAGCAGTACTTC,CASTTGDHEQYF
TRBJ2-7,14,TRBV28,-,-,TGTGCCAGCAGTTTGGCGGGGACAGCCTACGAGCAGTACTTC,CASSLAGTAYEQYF
TRBJ1-4,16,TRBV19,-,few,TGTGCCAGTAGTAAAGGGTCGTCGGGGGCTAATGAAAAACTGTTTTTT,CASSKGSSGANEKLFF
TRBJ2-7,15,TRBV6-5,-,-,TGTGCCAGCAGTTACGACCGGGACACCTCATACGAGCAGTACTTC,CASSYDRDTSYEQYF
TRBJ1-1,15,TRBV5-1,-,-,TGCGCCAGCAGCCCGGCGGCCAAGTCAAACACTGAAGCTTTCTTT,CASSPAAKSNTEAFF
TRBJ1-2,14,TRBV28,TRBD1,-,TGTGCCAGCAGTTTGACAGGCCGGACAGGGGCCCACACCTTC,CASSLTGRTGAHTF
TRBJ2-6,15,TRBV30,-,-,TGTGCCTGGAGCGGCGACTGGGCTGGGGCCAACGTCCTGACTTTC,CAWSGDWAGANVLTF
TRBJ2-7,16,TRBV15,TRBD2,few,TGTGCCACCAGCAGGGAGAAAGCGGGAGAGTCCTACGAGCAGTACTTC,CATSREKAGESYEQYF
TRBJ1-2,15,TRBV7-3,TRBD1,-,TGTGCCAGCAGCATTGCACCGGGACAGCTTTATGGCTACACCTTC,CASSIAPGQLYGYTF
TRBJ2-3,16,TRBV2,TRBD1,-,TGTGCCAGCAGCGCCGAAACAGGGGTACATACAGATACGCAGTATTTT,CASSAETGVHTDTQYF
TRBJ1-6,18,TRBV11-2,-,-,TGTGCCAGCAGCTTCGGACAAAGGGGATGGTCCTATAATTCACCCCTCCACTTT,CASSFGQRGWSYNSPLHF
TRBJ1-2,12,TRBV6-1,TRBD1,-,TGTGCCAGCAGTGAGACAGGGGACGGCTACACCTTC,CASSETGDGYTF
TRBJ2-4,18,TRBV7-8,TRBD1,-,TGTGCCAGCAGCCAATACTCAATACAGGGGAGAGAGAAAAACATTCAGTACTTC,CASSQYSIQGREKNIQYF
TRBJ2-1,16,TRBV6-1,-,-,TGTGCCAGCAGTGAGGGGCTACTAGCATCCTACAATGAGCAGTTCTTC,CASSEGLLASYNEQFF
TRBJ2-7,14,TRBV28,TRBD1,once,TGTGCCAGCAGTGTTCCGGGACAGAGCTACGAGCAGTACTTC,CASSVPGQSYEQYF
TRBJ2-5,13,TRBV18,TRBD1,-,TGTGCCAGCTCACCACGGGACAGAGAGACCCAGTACTTC,CASSPRDRETQYF
TRBJ1-1,15,TRBV12-5,TRBD1,-,TGTGCTAGTAAACCGCGGACAGGCCTGAACACTGAAGCTTTCTTT,CASKPRTGLNTEAFF
TRBJ2-3,16,TRBV7-9,TRBD2,-,TGTGCCAGCAGCTTACAGGCCAGCGGGGGGCCAGATACGCAGTATTTT,CASSLQASGGPDTQYF
TRBJ1-1,17,TRBV7-9,-,-,TGTGCCAGCAGCTTCCCAAAGGGGGACATACTGAACACTGAAGCTTTCTTT,CASSFPKGDILNTEAFF
TRBJ2-2,17,TRBV5-1,TRBD2,-,TGCGCCAGCAGCATCGCCAGCGGGGGGGGCTCCACCGGGGAGCTGTTTTTT,CASSIASGGGSTGELFF